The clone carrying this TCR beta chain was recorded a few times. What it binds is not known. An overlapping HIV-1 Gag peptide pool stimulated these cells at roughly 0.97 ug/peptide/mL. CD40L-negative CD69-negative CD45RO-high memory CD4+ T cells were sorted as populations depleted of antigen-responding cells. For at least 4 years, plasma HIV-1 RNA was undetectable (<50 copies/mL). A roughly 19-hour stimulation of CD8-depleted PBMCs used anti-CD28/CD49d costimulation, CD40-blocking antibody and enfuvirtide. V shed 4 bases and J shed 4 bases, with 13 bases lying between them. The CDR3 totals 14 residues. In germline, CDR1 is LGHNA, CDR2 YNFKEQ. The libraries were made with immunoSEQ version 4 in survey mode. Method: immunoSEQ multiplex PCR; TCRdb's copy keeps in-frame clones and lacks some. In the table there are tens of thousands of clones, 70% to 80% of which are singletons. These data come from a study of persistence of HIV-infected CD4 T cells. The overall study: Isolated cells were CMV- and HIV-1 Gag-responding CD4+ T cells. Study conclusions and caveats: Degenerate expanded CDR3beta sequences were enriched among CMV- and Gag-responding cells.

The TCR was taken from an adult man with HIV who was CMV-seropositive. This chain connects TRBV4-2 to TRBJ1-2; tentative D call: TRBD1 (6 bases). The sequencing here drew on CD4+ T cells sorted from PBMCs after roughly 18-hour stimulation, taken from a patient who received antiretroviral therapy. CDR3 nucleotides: TGTGCCAGCAGCCCTGGCACAGGGCCCTATGGCTACACCTTC. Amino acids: CASSPGTGPYGYTF.